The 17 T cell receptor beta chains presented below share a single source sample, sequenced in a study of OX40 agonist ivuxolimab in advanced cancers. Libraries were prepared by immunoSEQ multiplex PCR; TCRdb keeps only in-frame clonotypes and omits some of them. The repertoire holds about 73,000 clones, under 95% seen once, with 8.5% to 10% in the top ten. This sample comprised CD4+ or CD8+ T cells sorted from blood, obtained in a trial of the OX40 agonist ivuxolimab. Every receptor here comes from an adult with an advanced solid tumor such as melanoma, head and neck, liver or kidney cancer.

The CDR3 is CASTDRAEDTQYF. The DNA for the CDR3 is TGTGCCAGCACCGACAGGGCGGAAGATACGCAGTATTTT. This chain links TRBV6-1 with TRBJ2-3, with 7 nucleotides matching TRBD1. The CDR3 sequence is 13 residues long. Germline loops: CDR1 MNHNS, CDR2 SASEGT. J gave up 5 bases and V 7 bases, and 6 bases lay outside the gene matches.

The CDR3 DNA is TGCGCCAGCAGCGAGAGAGGATTCACTGAAGCTTTCTTT. It is translated as CASSERGFTEAFF. The V gene is TRBV5-1, the J gene TRBJ1-1; D gene uncertain. CDR1 is SGHRS, CDR2 YFSETQ, per germline. V was pared by 4 bases and J by 4 bases, with 11 bases between. The CDR3 length is 13 residues.

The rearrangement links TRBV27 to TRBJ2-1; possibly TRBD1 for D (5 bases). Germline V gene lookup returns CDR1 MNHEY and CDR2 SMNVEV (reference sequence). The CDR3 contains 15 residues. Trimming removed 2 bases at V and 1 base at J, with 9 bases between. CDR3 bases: TGTGCCAGCAGTTTAGGGGCAAGATCCTACAATGAGCAGTTCTTC. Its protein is CASSLGARSYNEQFF.

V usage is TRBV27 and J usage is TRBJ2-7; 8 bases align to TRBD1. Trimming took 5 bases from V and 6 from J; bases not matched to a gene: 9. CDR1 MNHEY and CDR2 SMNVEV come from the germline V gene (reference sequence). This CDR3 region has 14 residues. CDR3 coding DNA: TGTGCCAGCAGTGAGGGGTCAGGGGGCGCCGAGCAGTACTTC. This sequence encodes CASSEGSGGAEQYF.

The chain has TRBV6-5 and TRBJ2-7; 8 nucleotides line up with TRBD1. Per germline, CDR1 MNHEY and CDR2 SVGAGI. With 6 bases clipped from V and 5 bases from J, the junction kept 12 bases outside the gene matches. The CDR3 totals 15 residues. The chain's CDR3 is CASSPSQGAEDEQYF. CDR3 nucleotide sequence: TGTGCCAGCAGCCCGTCTCAGGGGGCGGAAGACGAGCAGTACTTC.

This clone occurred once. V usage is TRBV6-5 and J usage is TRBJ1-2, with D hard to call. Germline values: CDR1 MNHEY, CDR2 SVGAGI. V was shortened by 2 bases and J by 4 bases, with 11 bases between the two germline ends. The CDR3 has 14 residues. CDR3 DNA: TGTGCCAGCAGTTACGAGACGCGCATCTATGGCTACACCTTC. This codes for CASSYETRIYGYTF.

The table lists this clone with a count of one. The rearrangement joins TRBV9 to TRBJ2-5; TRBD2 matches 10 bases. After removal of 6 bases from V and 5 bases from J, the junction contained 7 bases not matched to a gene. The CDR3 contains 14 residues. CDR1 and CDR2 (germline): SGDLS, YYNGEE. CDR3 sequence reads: CASTLGLAFETQYF. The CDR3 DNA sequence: TGTGCCAGCACCCTGGGACTAGCGTTCGAGACCCAGTACTTC.

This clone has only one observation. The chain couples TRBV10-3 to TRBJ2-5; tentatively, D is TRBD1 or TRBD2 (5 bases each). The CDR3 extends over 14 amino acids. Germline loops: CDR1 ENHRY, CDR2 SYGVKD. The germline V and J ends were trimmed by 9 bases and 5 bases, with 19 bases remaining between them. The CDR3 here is CAMGRDGPGETQYF. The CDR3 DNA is TGTGCCATGGGAAGGGACGGGCCTGGGGAGACCCAGTACTTC.

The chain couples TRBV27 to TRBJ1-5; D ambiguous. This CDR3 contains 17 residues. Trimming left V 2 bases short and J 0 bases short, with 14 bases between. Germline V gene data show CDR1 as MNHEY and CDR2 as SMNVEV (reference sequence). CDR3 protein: CASSLNQLHNSNQPQHF. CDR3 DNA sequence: TGTGCCAGCAGTTTAAATCAGCTACACAATAGCAATCAGCCCCAGCATTTT.

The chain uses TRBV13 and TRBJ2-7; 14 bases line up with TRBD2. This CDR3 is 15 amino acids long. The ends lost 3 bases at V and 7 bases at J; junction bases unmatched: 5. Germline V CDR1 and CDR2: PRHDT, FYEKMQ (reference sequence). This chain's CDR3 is CASSFGTSGGYEQYF. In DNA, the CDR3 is TGTGCCAGCAGCTTCGGGACTAGCGGGGGTTATGAGCAGTACTTC.

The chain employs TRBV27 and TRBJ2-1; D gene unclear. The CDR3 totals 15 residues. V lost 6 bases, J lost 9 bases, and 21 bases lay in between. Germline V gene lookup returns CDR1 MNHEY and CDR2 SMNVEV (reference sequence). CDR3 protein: CASSSGTRGRSEQFF. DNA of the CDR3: TGTGCCAGCAGCTCCGGTACCCGAGGACGGAGTGAGCAGTTCTTC.

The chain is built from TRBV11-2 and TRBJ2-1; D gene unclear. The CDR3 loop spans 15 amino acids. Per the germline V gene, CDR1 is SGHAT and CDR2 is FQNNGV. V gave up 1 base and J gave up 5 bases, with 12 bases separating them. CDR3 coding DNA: TGTGCCAGCAGCTTAGCGCGTCCTCCCCACAATGAGCAGTTCTTC. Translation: CASSLARPPHNEQFF. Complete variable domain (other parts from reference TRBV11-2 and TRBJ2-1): EAGVAQSPRYKIIEKRQSVAFWCNPISGHATLYWYQQILGQGPKLLIQFQNNGVVDDSQLPKDRFSAERLKGVDSTLKIQPAKLEDSAVYLCASSLARPPHNEQFFGPGTRLTVL.

This chain's CDR3 is CAWSVRAGELFF. The CDR3, as DNA: TGTGCCTGGAGTGTACGCGCCGGGGAGCTGTTTTTT. The rearrangement uses TRBV30 and TRBJ2-2; D call uncertain. CDR1 is GTSNPN and CDR2 is SVGIG in the germline V gene (reference sequence). The CDR3 runs 12 residues. Trimming pared 0 bases from V and 6 bases from J, leaving 5 bases between.

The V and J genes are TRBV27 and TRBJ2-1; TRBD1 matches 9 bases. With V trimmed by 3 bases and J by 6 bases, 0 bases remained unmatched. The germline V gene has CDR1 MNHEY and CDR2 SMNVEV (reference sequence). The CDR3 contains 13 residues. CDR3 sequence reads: CASSLDRGNEQFF. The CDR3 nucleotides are TGTGCCAGCAGTTTGGACAGGGGCAATGAGCAGTTCTTC.

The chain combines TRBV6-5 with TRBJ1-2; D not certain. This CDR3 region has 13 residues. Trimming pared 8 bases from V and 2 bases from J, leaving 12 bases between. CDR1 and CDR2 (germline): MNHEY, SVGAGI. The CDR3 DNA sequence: TGTGCCAGCGGTAAGGGCAGGAACTATGGCTACACCTTC. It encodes CASGKGRNYGYTF.

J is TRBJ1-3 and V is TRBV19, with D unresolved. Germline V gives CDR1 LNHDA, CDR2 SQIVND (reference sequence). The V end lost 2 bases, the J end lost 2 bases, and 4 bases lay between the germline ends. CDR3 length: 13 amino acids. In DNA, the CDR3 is TGTGCCAGTAGTATAAGGGCTGGAAACACCATATATTTT. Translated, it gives CASSIRAGNTIYF.

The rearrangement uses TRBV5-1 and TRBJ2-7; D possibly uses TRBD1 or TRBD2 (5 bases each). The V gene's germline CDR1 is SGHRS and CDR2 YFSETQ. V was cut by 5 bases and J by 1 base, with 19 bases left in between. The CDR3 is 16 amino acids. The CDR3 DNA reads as TGCGCCAGCAGGCAACCGAGGGACGGAACGTCCTACGAGCAGTACTTC. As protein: CASRQPRDGTSYEQYF.